The clone carrying this TCR beta chain was recorded once. A much larger clone lies a single base off, so this may be a read error. The sample originates from a study of blood T cells in healthy people across ages. Trimming took 6 bases from V and 11 from J; bases not matched to a gene: 18. The CDR3 has 15 residues. Looked up from germline, CDR1 is MDHEN and CDR2 is SYDVKM. Through a sample-barcoded 5' primer and a J-beta primer mix, a second PCR was run for roughly 6 to 11 cycles. Every cDNA molecule bore a tag from a template-switch adaptor containing 12 random nucleotides. Each CDR3 protein gets one entry after TCRdb re-called the 5' RACE reads with MiXCR. The table lists 650,000 to 800,000 distinct CDR3 sequences, roughly 44% of them singletons.

This TCR was recovered from a man between 60 and 70 years old in good health. The specimen sequenced was blood. The V and J genes are TRBV28 and TRBJ2-5; 7 bases map to TRBD1. The CDR3, as DNA: TGTGCCAGCAGCCGGGCGACAGGGTCCAACAATGAGCAGTACTTC. It yields the protein CASSRATGSNNEQYF.